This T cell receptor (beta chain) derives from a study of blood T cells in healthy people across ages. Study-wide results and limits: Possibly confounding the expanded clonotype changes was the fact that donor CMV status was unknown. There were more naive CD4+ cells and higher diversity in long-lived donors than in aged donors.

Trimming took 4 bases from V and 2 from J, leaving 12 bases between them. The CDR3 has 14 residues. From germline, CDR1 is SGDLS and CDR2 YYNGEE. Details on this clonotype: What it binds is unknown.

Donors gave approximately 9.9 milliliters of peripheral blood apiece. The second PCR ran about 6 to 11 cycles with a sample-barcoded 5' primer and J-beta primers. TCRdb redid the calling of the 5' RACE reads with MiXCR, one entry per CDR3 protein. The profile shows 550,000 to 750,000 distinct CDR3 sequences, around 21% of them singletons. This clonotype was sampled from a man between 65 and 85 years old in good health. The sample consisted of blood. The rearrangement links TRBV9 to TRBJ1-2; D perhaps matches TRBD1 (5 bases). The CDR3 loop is CASSPVGGNYGYTF. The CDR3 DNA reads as TGTGCCAGCAGCCCCGTCGGGGGGAACTATGGCTACACCTTC.